This is a list of T cell receptor beta chains from one sample in a study of blood T cell repertoires in COVID-19. Libraries were prepared by immunoSEQ multiplex PCR; TCRdb keeps only in-frame clonotypes and omits some of them. The sample carries hundreds of thousands of clones, roughly 86% recorded once. Material: PBMCs or T cells enriched from blood (not recorded which). Receptor source: a woman aged 30 to 39 with acute COVID-19. Both conserved end residues are trimmed from each CDR3. The order of the fields is J gene, V gene, clone size, CDR3 protein. Clone size is given for some rows only: seen once, a few or many times, or a class if the clone is expanded.

>TRBJ1-2|TRBV27|few
ASSTTGFGYT
>TRBJ2-4|TRBV11-2|-
ASSLVGRAANIQY
>TRBJ1-2|TRBV10-3|-
AISGGQVRYGYT
>TRBJ1-4|TRBV7-8|-
ASSFGSQGLF
>TRBJ1-2|TRBV10-3|-
AISETRDSNYGYT
>TRBJ2-2|TRBV7-2|-
ASSSTAVLSNTGELF
>TRBJ2-7|TRBV5-6|-
ASSWAGGNEQY
>TRBJ2-5|TRBV5-1|-
ASSYGQGAQRETQY
>TRBJ1-5|TRBV19|-
ASSIALGSNQPQH
>TRBJ2-5|TRBV29-1|-
SALYRGTGQETQY
>TRBJ1-3|TRBV5-1|-
ASSLALVRAGNTIY
>TRBJ1-5|TRBV6-5|-
ASMGLIGQPQH
>TRBJ2-7|TRBV12-3/TRBV12-4|-
ASSFGDYEQY